These 4 T cell receptor beta chains were sequenced from one sample in a study of shared T cell receptors in the human thymus. Data came from immunoSEQ multiplex PCR; TCRdb stores just in-frame clones and leaves some out. The sample yields hundreds of thousands of clones, 80% to 90% seen once. These same data were also listed under a study on human thymus T cells.

Material: thymocytes. Receptors originate from a boy less than two years old with a congenital heart defect.

The CDR3 region is CASSLLQVDTGELFF. CDR3 sequence (DNA): TGTGCCAGCAGCTTGCTTCAGGTTGATACCGGGGAGCTGTTTTTT. J is TRBJ2-2 and V is TRBV5-6; D ambiguous. Germline CDR1 SGHDT, CDR2 YYEEEE. V was clipped by 1 base and J by 5 bases, with 12 bases between them. The CDR3 is 15 amino acids.

The chain has TRBV7-9 and TRBJ1-5, with D unresolved. Germline loops: CDR1 SEHNR, CDR2 FQNEAQ (reference sequence). The CDR3 totals 15 residues. V shed 4 bases and J shed 2 bases, with 12 bases lying between them. CDR3 sequence (DNA): TGTGCCAGCAGCTCGACAAATCTGGGCAATCAGCCCCAGCATTTT. Translating it yields CASSSTNLGNQPQHF. Drawing the rest from reference TRBV7-9 and TRBJ1-5, the complete variable domain is DTGVSQNPRHKITKRGQNVTFRCDPISEHNRLYWYRQTLGQGPEFLTYFQNEAQLEKSRLLSDRFSAERPKGSFSTLEIQRTEQGDSAMYLCASSSTNLGNQPQHFGDGTRLSIL.

This chain joins TRBV6-1 and TRBJ1-1; D remains unclear. The CDR3 runs 15 residues. The V gene's germline CDR1 is MNHNS and CDR2 SASEGT. The ends were cut back, 6 bases at V and 1 base at J, with 15 bases in the middle. The CDR3 nucleotides read TGTGCCAGCAGCGGACTGACGGAGAGGAACACTGAAGCTTTCTTT. Amino acid sequence: CASSGLTERNTEAFF.

This chain connects TRBV10-3 to TRBJ2-1; 8 nucleotides agree with TRBD2. V lost 2 bases and J lost 8; bases outside the gene matches: 8. Germline V CDR1 and CDR2: ENHRY, SYGVKD. The CDR3 runs 15 residues. The DNA for the CDR3 is TGTGCCATCAGTGAGGTGACTAGCGCCCTGCATGAGCAGTTCTTC. Encoded protein: CAISEVTSALHEQFF.